The source of this T cell receptor (beta chain) is a study of early T cells in non-severe SARS-CoV-2 infection. Points from the study as a whole: In VDJdb matching, anti-spike CD8 responses were favored while private and CD4 specificities went missing.

Trimming shortened V by 1 base and J by 8 bases, and 11 bases separated the two germline ends. Germline V gene data show CDR1 as SEHNR and CDR2 as FQNEAQ (reference sequence). The length of the CDR3 is 13 residues. This clonotype has a handful of counts. Its antigen is still unknown. Unique molecular identifiers were attached to individual cDNA molecules. MiXCR was run by TCRdb on the 5' RACE reads, yielding one entry per CDR3 protein. The table lists about 67,000 distinct CDR3 sequences, around 10% of them singletons. The chain recombines TRBV7-9 with TRBJ1-1; D remains ambiguous. The TCR was taken from an adult who was a healthcare worker with PCR-confirmed SARS-CoV-2 infection or an uninfected control (not recorded which). The sequenced sample was whole blood. CDR3 region: CASSLVGQEEAFF. The CDR3 DNA reads TGTGCCAGCAGCTTAGTTGGCCAAGAAGAAGCTTTCTTT.